The next 27 T cell receptor beta chains were all read from a single sample in a study of T cell responses to AZD1222 COVID-19 vaccine. This table comes from immunoSEQ multiplex PCR, and its TCRdb copy is limited to in-frame clones, with some not included. The data hold about 100,000 clones, with about 87% observed a single time. This specimen was peripheral blood, taken on day 0 of AZD1222 vaccination. Source of these receptors: an adult in good health.

J is TRBJ1-1 and V is TRBV9; 9 bases match TRBD1. The trim removed 1 base at V and 2 bases at J, leaving 9 bases unmatched. The germline V gene encodes CDR1 SGDLS and CDR2 YYNGEE. The CDR3 is 17 residues long. This CDR3 reads CASSVSPLGQGNTEAFF. The DNA for the CDR3 is TGTGCCAGCAGCGTAAGTCCCCTGGGACAGGGAAACACTGAAGCTTTCTTT. The full variable domain, with the rest looked up from reference TRBV9 and TRBJ1-1, is DSGVTQTPKHLITATGQRVTLRCSPRSGDLSVYWYQQSLDQGLQFLIQYYNGEERAKGNILERFSAQQFPDLHSELNLSSLELGDSALYFCASSVSPLGQGNTEAFFGQGTRLTVV.

The chain has TRBV6-1 and TRBJ2-7; 8 nucleotides match TRBD2. Germline V gene data show CDR1 as MNHNS and CDR2 as SASEGT. J gave up 6 bases and V 3 bases, and 16 bases lay outside the gene matches. This CDR3 is 17 amino acids long. The CDR3 loop reads CASSEVGAGGPLREQYF. The CDR3 DNA reads TGTGCCAGCAGTGAGGTAGGGGCGGGAGGACCCCTACGCGAGCAGTACTTC.

This clone occurred once. The genes are TRBV19 and TRBJ2-3; TRBD1 aligns across 8 bases. This CDR3 has 15 amino acids. Germline-derived CDR1 and CDR2 are LNHDA and SQIVND (reference sequence). The V and J ends lost 5 bases and 2 bases, in that order; junction bases with no gene match: 6. For the CDR3, the DNA is TGTGCCAGTAGTGACCCGGGACAGGTCACAGATACGCAGTATTTT. It codes for CASSDPGQVTDTQYF. Drawing the rest from reference TRBV19 and TRBJ2-3, the complete variable domain is DGGITQSPKYLFRKEGQNVTLSCEQNLNHDAMYWYRQDPGQGLRLIYYSQIVNDFQKGDIAEGYSVSREKKESFPLTVTSAQKNPTAFYLCASSDPGQVTDTQYFGPGTRLTVL.

This clone was picked up one time. CDR3 coding DNA: TGTGCCAGCTCACTCACAGGGGCCGGGGAGCTGTTTTTT. This translates into CASSLTGAGELFF. The V and J genes are TRBV18 and TRBJ2-2; 7 bases map to TRBD1. Trimming removed 4 bases from V and 6 bases from J; junction bases left unmatched: 2. CDR3 length equals 13 residues. Germline CDR1 and CDR2: KGHSH and LQKENI.

The rearrangement uses TRBV14 and TRBJ2-1; D gene unclear. From germline, CDR1 is SGHDN and CDR2 FVKESK. The CDR3 is made up of 13 amino acids. Trimming removed 2 bases from V and 9 bases from J, with 11 bases in between. CDR3 amino acids: CASSQIGPSEQFF. CDR3 nucleotides: TGTGCCAGCAGCCAAATAGGGCCTAGTGAGCAGTTCTTC.

This rearrangement joins TRBV29-1 to TRBJ1-3; 7 bases are a match to TRBD1. After removal of 4 bases from V and 0 bases from J, the junction contained 3 bases not matched to a gene. The CDR3 is 14 amino acids. CDR1 is SQVTM and CDR2 is ANQGSEA in the germline V gene. CDR3 in amino acids: CSVVGTASGNTIYF. The CDR3 DNA is TGCAGCGTTGTTGGGACAGCCTCTGGAAACACCATATATTTT. The complete variable domain, with remaining parts taken from reference TRBV29-1 and TRBJ1-3, reads SAVISQKPSRDICQRGTSLTIQCQVDSQVTMMFWYRQQPGQSLTLIATANQGSEATYESGFVIDKFPISRPNLTFSTLTVSNMSPEDSSIYLCSVVGTASGNTIYFGEGSWLTVV.

In this sample, this clone turned up once. The chain recombines TRBV2 with TRBJ1-1, with D hard to call. The CDR3 spans 13 residues. Trimming took off 7 bases at V and 0 bases at J, with 9 bases between the two ends. Per the germline V gene, CDR1 is SNHLY and CDR2 is FYNNEI. This chain's CDR3 is CASKRDMNTEAFF. Written as DNA, the CDR3 is TGTGCCAGCAAGAGAGACATGAACACTGAAGCTTTCTTT.

The V and J genes are TRBV24-1 and TRBJ2-2, with a weak D call TRBD1 (6 bases). The CDR3 contains 15 residues. V was shortened by 0 bases and J by 5 bases, with 9 bases between the two germline ends. Germline CDR1 and CDR2: KGHDR and SFDVKD. This chain's CDR3 is CATSDLIRGTGELFF. The CDR3 DNA follows: TGTGCCACCAGTGATTTGATCAGGGGTACCGGGGAGCTGTTTTTT.

CDR3 sequence reads: CASSYGQAHEQYF. In DNA form, the CDR3 reads TGTGCCAGCAGCTACGGACAGGCCCACGAGCAGTACTTC. V and J are TRBV7-2 and TRBJ2-7; the match to TRBD1 covers 7 bases. The germline V gene encodes CDR1 SGHTA and CDR2 FQGNSA. V trimming: 4 bases; J trimming: 5 bases; junction bases outside the gene matches: 5. This CDR3 is 13 amino acids long.

This chain uses TRBV4-3 with TRBJ2-7; TRBD1 aligns across 10 bases. CDR3 length equals 15 residues. The ends lost 4 bases at V and 6 bases at J; junction bases unmatched: 9. Germline loops: CDR1 LGHNA, CDR2 YSLEER. CDR3 DNA: TGCGCCAGCAGCCCCGGGACAGGGGTTCTGGTCGAGCAGTACTTC. This gives the protein CASSPGTGVLVEQYF.

V is TRBV7-3 and J is TRBJ1-1; the D is unclear. The germline gives CDR1 SGHTA, CDR2 FQGTGA. The CDR3 consists of 18 residues. V was clipped by 2 bases and J by 0 bases, with 19 bases between them. Here the CDR3 DNA reads TGTGCCAGCAGCTTATTGGGAGGGAGGCGCTTCATGAACACTGAAGCTTTCTTT. It yields the protein CASSLLGGRRFMNTEAFF. The full variable domain, completed using reference TRBV7-3 and TRBJ1-1, is GAGVSQTPSNKVTEKGKYVELRCDPISGHTALYWYRQSLGQGPEFLIYFQGTGAADDSGLPNDRFFAVRPEGSVSTLKIQRTERGDSAVYLCASSLLGGRRFMNTEAFFGQGTRLTVV.

The chain carries TRBV19 and TRBJ1-4; a weak D match, TRBD1 (5 bases). V lost 1 base to trimming and J lost 4 bases, with 10 bases between them. Germline CDR1 reads LNHDA; CDR2 reads SQIVND (reference sequence). The CDR3 sequence is 15 residues long. The CDR3 bases are TGTGCCAGTAGTATAGGAGACAGATTTAATGAAAAACTGTTTTTT. This gives the protein CASSIGDRFNEKLFF.

The chain links TRBV30 to TRBJ2-7, with a possible D match to TRBD2 (6 bases). The CDR3 consists of 11 residues. Trimming removed 8 bases at V and 2 bases at J, with 10 bases between. The germline V gene encodes CDR1 GTSNPN and CDR2 SVGIG (reference sequence). CDR3 sequence: CAGGLTYEQYF. The CDR3 bases are TGTGCCGGGGGACTCACCTACGAGCAGTACTTC.

The chain joins TRBV28 to TRBJ1-1, with 10 bases lining up with TRBD1. This CDR3 has 14 amino acids. CDR1 is MDHEN, CDR2 SYDVKM, per germline. V dropped 4 bases and J dropped 7; count of bases not matched to a gene: 6. The CDR3 DNA is TGTGCCAGCAGTTCATCCGGGACAGGGGATGAAGCTTTCTTT. Protein sequence: CASSSSGTGDEAFF.

The chain recombines TRBV10-3 with TRBJ2-7; 7 positions agree with TRBD1. In germline, CDR1 is ENHRY, CDR2 SYGVKD. V was clipped by 9 bases and J by 1 base; unmatched bases: 6. The CDR3 consists of 13 residues. The CDR3 DNA follows: TGTGCCATATCCGGGACAGCTTCCTACGAGCAGTACTTC. Amino acids: CAISGTASYEQYF.

This clone was seen a few times. This chain links TRBV5-5 with TRBJ2-1; D uncertain. CDR1 is SGHKS, CDR2 YYEKEE, per germline (reference sequence). With 0 bases removed from V and 0 bases from J, the gap between germline ends came to 10 bases. The CDR3 has 16 amino acids. CDR3 amino acids: CASSLEAASSYNEQFF. CDR3 DNA: TGTGCCAGCAGCTTGGAGGCAGCCAGCTCCTACAATGAGCAGTTCTTC. Complete variable domain (other parts from reference TRBV5-5 and TRBJ2-1): DAGVTQSPTHLIKTRGQQVTLRCSPISGHKSVSWYQQVLGQGPQFIFQYYEKEERGRGNFPDRFSARQFPNYSSELNVNALLLGDSALYLCASSLEAASSYNEQFFGPGTRLTVL.

This clone was picked up one time. This sequence joins TRBV18 and TRBJ2-5; D might be TRBD2 (5 bases). V was shortened by 1 base and J by 6 bases, with 15 bases between the two germline ends. CDR1 and CDR2 from the germline V gene are KGHSH and LQKENI. CDR3 length equals 15 residues. CDR3 sequence reads: CASSPLSGIEKTQYF. The CDR3 DNA reads TGTGCCAGCTCACCACTTTCCGGGATTGAGAAGACCCAGTACTTC.

The CDR3 DNA reads TGTGCCAGCAGCTTAGTCGCAGGGTTCGGTAATTCACCCCTCCACTTT. Translation: CASSLVAGFGNSPLHF. The V and J genes are TRBV7-2 and TRBJ1-6, with a weak D call TRBD1 (5 bases). The V and J ends lost 1 base and 6 bases respectively, with 13 bases between them. Per the germline V gene, CDR1 is SGHTA and CDR2 is FQGNSA. This CDR3 spans 16 amino acids.

The sample holds one count of this clone. V and J are TRBV28 and TRBJ1-1, with D possibly matching TRBD1 (6 bases). The V end was cut by 6 bases, the J end by 1 base, with 27 bases between. CDR3 length: 19 amino acids. Looked up from germline, CDR1 is MDHEN and CDR2 is SYDVKM. The CDR3, as DNA: TGTGCCAGCAGGGGGGGGCGGTTTTATGGGGCCCCCTCGAACACTGAAGCTTTCTTT. Protein: CASRGGRFYGAPSNTEAFF.

This rearrangement joins TRBV5-1 to TRBJ2-7; possibly TRBD2 for D (6 bases). Trimming took 0 bases from V and 5 from J, leaving 6 bases between them. The V gene's germline CDR1 is SGHRS and CDR2 YFSETQ. The CDR3 covers 12 residues. The CDR3 loop reads CASSLAGDEQYF. As DNA, the CDR3 is TGCGCCAGCAGCTTGGCGGGGGACGAGCAGTACTTC.

The chain couples TRBV2 to TRBJ1-1; D not resolved. CDR1 and CDR2 (germline): SNHLY, FYNNEI. V shed 6 bases and J shed 1 base, with 12 bases lying between them. This CDR3 is built from 14 residues. DNA of the CDR3: TGTGCCAGCAGCTCAACGACGGAGAACACTGAAGCTTTCTTT. This sequence encodes CASSSTTENTEAFF.

The rearrangement links TRBV7-2 to TRBJ2-7; a weak D match, TRBD1 (6 bases). Germline V lookup: CDR1 SGHTA, CDR2 FQGNSA. This CDR3 spans 17 amino acids. V gave up 1 base and J gave up 0 bases, with 16 bases separating them. The CDR3 is CASSLGDRRASSYEQYF. The CDR3 DNA sequence: TGTGCCAGCAGCTTAGGAGACAGGAGAGCGAGCTCCTACGAGCAGTACTTC.

V and J are TRBV6-6 and TRBJ2-3; D is tentatively TRBD1 or TRBD2 (5 bases each). V shed 6 bases and J shed 3 bases, with 16 bases lying between them. The CDR3 has 15 amino acids. The germline V gene encodes CDR1 MNHNY and CDR2 SVGAGI (reference sequence). CDR3 protein: CASRTRGEGTDTQYF. In DNA form, the CDR3 reads TGTGCCAGCAGAACGAGGGGAGAGGGGACAGATACGCAGTATTTT.

This chain uses TRBV25-1 with TRBJ2-1, with 8 nucleotides matching TRBD2. This CDR3 is built from 18 residues. The V gene end was trimmed by 1 base and the J gene end by 2 bases; junction bases not matched to a gene: 10. CDR1 and CDR2 from the germline V gene are MGHDK and SYGVNS. DNA of the CDR3: TGTGCCAGCAGTGAATCCCCGCTGACTAGCGCGGCCTACAATGAGCAGTTCTTC. Its protein product is CASSESPLTSAAYNEQFF.

J is TRBJ2-2 and V is TRBV19; the D gene is possibly TRBD1 (5 bases). This CDR3 has 14 residues. Germline V CDR1 and CDR2: LNHDA, SQIVND (reference sequence). With 4 bases removed from V and 3 bases from J, the gap between germline ends came to 9 bases. The CDR3 reads CASSTLGDTGELFF. The CDR3, as DNA: TGTGCCAGTAGTACCTTAGGGGACACCGGGGAGCTGTTTTTT.

This sequence joins TRBV7-9 and TRBJ1-3; TRBD1 aligns across 8 bases. Germline assignment: CDR1 SEHNR and CDR2 FQNEAQ (reference sequence). V lost 3 bases, J lost 4 bases, and 5 bases stayed unmatched. The CDR3 contains 15 residues. The CDR3: CASSLQGAGGNTIYF. The CDR3, as DNA: TGTGCCAGCAGCTTGCAGGGGGCAGGGGGAAACACCATATATTTT.

This chain joins TRBV7-2 and TRBJ2-1; 12 nucleotides align to TRBD2. The germline V gene has CDR1 SGHTA and CDR2 FQGNSA. This CDR3 has 17 amino acids. Germline trimming cut 0 bases from V and 4 bases from J; bases unmatched to any gene: 4. The CDR3 DNA sequence: TGTGCCAGCAGCTTAGCTACTAGCGGGAGGTATTACAATGAGCAGTTCTTC. Translation: CASSLATSGRYYNEQFF.